This is a list of T cell receptor beta chains from one sample in a study of cytomegalovirus exposure and HLA in healthy donors. Profiled with immunoSEQ multiplex PCR; TCRdb holds only in-frame clones, not every one. The sample yields fewer than 250,000 clones, roughly 75% seen once. What was sequenced was PBMCs. These receptors were taken from a young man in good health and CMV-seropositive. Each CDR3 is given with its conserved first and last residue. The order of the fields is D gene, J gene, V gene, clone size, CDR3 protein, CDR3 DNA. A D gene is named only where the DNA matches it firmly. Clone size, where shown, is once, few, many, or a class for clones that have expanded.

>TRBD2|TRBJ2-7|TRBV19|few
CASSIEAAGAYEQYF
TGTGCCAGTAGTATAGAGGCAGCGGGAGCCTACGAGCAGTACTTC
>TRBD1|TRBJ1-2|TRBV19|-
CASSVTGASDYGYTF
TGTGCCAGTAGTGTCACAGGGGCTTCAGACTATGGCTACACCTTC
>-|TRBJ2-1|TRBV11-2|-
CASSLGLNNEQFF
TGTGCCAGCAGCTTAGGACTTAACAATGAGCAGTTCTTC
>TRBD1|TRBJ1-2|TRBV9|-
CASSPGQPGQGDVYGYTF
TGTGCCAGCAGCCCCGGGCAGCCGGGACAGGGGGATGTCTATGGCTACACCTTC
>TRBD1|TRBJ1-1|TRBV4-3|-
CASSQDIGTGKLAEAFF
TGCGCCAGCAGCCAAGATATCGGGACAGGGAAATTGGCTGAAGCTTTCTTT
>TRBD1|TRBJ2-4|TRBV11-2|-
CASNLRGDRGPEDF
TGTGCCAGCAACTTACGGGGGGACAGGGGGCCAGAAGACTTC
>-|TRBJ1-4|TRBV5-1|-
CASSLGQGEKLFF
TGCGCCAGCAGCTTGGGCCAGGGCGAAAAACTGTTTTTT
>TRBD2|TRBJ2-1|TRBV7-3|-
CASSLKTGTSGSNEQFF
TGTGCCAGCAGCCTAAAGACCGGGACTAGCGGGAGTAATGAGCAGTTCTTC
>-|TRBJ2-7|TRBV7-8|-
CASSHGREAYEQYF
TGTGCCAGCAGCCATGGACGGGAAGCCTACGAGCAGTACTTC
>-|TRBJ2-7|TRBV5-1|few
CASVAESSYEQYF
TGCGCCAGCGTAGCGGAGTCCTCCTACGAGCAGTACTTC
>-|TRBJ2-1|TRBV7-9|-
CASSSPGPSEQFF
TGTGCCAGCAGCTCCCCGGGTCCCTCGGAGCAGTTCTTC
>-|TRBJ2-3|TRBV9|-
CASARGSTDTQYF
TGTGCCAGCGCACGAGGGAGCACAGATACGCAGTATTTT
>TRBD1|TRBJ1-5|TRBV30|-
CAWSPGQGRQPQHF
TGTGCCTGGAGTCCCGGACAGGGCAGGCAGCCCCAGCATTTT
>TRBD2|TRBJ2-2|TRBV5-6|-
CASSKGLADTGELFF
TGTGCCAGCAGCAAGGGACTAGCGGACACCGGGGAGCTGTTTTTT
>-|TRBJ2-7|TRBV15|once
CATSKELGEQYF
TGTGCCACCAGCAAAGAACTAGGGGAGCAGTACTTC
>-|TRBJ2-2|TRBV6-6|once
CASSYSTGTGELFF
TGTGCCAGCAGTTACTCGACGGGAACAGGGGAGCTGTTTTTT
>-|TRBJ1-2|TRBV6-1|-
CASRSDSSYGYTF
TGTGCCAGCAGATCGGACAGTTCCTATGGCTACACCTTC
>-|TRBJ2-1|TRBV7-9|-
CASSLGPGAYNEQFF
TGTGCCAGCAGCTTGGGTCCAGGGGCCTACAATGAGCAGTTCTTC
>TRBD2|TRBJ2-5|TRBV10-2|-
CASRGLAGEETQYF
TGCGCCAGCAGGGGACTAGCGGGAGAAGAGACCCAGTACTTC
>TRBD2|TRBJ2-1|TRBV19|-
CASSIRREISDEQFF
TGTGCCAGTAGTATACGGCGGGAGATCTCGGATGAGCAGTTCTTC
>TRBD1|TRBJ1-2|TRBV7-2|-
CASTVQGTDGYTF
TGTGCCAGCACTGTACAGGGGACAGATGGCTACACCTTC
>-|TRBJ2-3|TRBV25-1|-
CASSESPDWFGADTQYF
TGTGCCAGCAGTGAATCCCCGGACTGGTTCGGCGCAGATACGCAGTATTTT
>TRBD1|TRBJ1-2|TRBV29-1|-
CSAKGQLANYGYTF
TGCAGCGCGAAGGGACAGTTAGCTAACTATGGCTACACCTTC
>TRBD1|TRBJ1-2|TRBV6-6|few
CASSRQGGMNYGYTF
TGTGCCAGCAGCCGACAGGGTGGCATGAACTATGGCTACACCTTC
>TRBD1|TRBJ1-3|TRBV9|few
CASSVGGGQGSGNTIYF
TGTGCCAGCAGCGTAGGAGGGGGACAGGGCTCTGGAAACACCATATATTTT
>-|TRBJ2-5|TRBV18|-
CASSRYEGTSQETQYF
TGTGCCAGCTCACGGTATGAGGGAACAAGCCAAGAGACCCAGTACTTC
>TRBD1|TRBJ1-4|TRBV28|few
CASTKPGTGREKLFF
TGTGCCAGCACAAAACCCGGGACAGGGCGCGAAAAACTGTTTTTT
>-|TRBJ2-5|TRBV5-1|-
CASSLGAQETQYF
TGCGCCAGCAGCTTGGGCGCGCAAGAGACCCAGTACTTC
>-|TRBJ1-5|TRBV6-6|-
CASSLTAYSNQPQHF
TGTGCCAGCAGCCTGACAGCTTATAGCAATCAGCCCCAGCATTTT